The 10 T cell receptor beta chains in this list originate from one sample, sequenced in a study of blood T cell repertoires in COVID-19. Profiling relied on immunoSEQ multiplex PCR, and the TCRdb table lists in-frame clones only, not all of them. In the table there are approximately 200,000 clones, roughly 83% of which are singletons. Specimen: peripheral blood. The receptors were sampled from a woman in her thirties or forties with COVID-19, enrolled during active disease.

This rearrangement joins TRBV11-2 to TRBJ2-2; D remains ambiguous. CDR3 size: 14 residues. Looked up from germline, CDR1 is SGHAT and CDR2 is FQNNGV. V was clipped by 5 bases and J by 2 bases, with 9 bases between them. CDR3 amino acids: CASSTHSNTGELFF. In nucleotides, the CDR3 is TGTGCCAGCAGCACTCACTCTAACACCGGGGAGCTGTTTTTT.

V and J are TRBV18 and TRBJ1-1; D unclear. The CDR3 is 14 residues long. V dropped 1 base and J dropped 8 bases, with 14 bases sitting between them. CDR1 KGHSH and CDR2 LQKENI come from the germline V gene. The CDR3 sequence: CASSPRQLGGEAFF. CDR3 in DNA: TGTGCCAGCTCACCACGGCAATTAGGAGGAGAAGCTTTCTTT.

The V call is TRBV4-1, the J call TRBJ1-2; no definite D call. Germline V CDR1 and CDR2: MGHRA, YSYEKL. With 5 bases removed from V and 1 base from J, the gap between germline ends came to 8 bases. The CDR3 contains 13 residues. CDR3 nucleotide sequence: TGCGCCAGCAGCTCAGGAGGTAACTATGGCTACACCTTC. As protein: CASSSGGNYGYTF.

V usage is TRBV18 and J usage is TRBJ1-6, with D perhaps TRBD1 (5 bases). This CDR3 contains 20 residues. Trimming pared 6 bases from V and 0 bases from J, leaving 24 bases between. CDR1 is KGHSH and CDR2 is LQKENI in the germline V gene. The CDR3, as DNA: TGTGCCAGCTCGCCTCTTTGGACGGGCCCACAGGTCTCCTATAATTCACCCCTCCACTTT. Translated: CASSPLWTGPQVSYNSPLHF.

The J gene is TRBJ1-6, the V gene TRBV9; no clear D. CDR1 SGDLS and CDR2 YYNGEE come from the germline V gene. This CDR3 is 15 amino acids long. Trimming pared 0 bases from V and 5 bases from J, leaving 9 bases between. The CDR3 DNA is TGTGCCAGCAGCGTAGGGTGGAGCAATAATTCACCCCTCCACTTT. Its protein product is CASSVGWSNNSPLHF. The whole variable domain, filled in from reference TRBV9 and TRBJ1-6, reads DSGVTQTPKHLITATGQRVTLRCSPRSGDLSVYWYQQSLDQGLQFLIQYYNGEERAKGNILERFSAQQFPDLHSELNLSSLELGDSALYFCASSVGWSNNSPLHFGNGTRLTVT.

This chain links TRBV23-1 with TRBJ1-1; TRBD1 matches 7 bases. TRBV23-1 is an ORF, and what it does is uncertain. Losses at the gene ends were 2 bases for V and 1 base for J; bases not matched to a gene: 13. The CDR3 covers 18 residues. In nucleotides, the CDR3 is TGCGCCAGCAGTCAACCCACATTATTCTGGACAGGGAACACTGAAGCTTTCTTT. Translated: CASSQPTLFWTGNTEAFF.

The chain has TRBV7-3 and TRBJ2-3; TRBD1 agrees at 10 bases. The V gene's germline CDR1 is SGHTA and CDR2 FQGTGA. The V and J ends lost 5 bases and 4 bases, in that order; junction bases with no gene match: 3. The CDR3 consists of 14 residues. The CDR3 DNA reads TGTGCCAGCAGCATGACAGGGGGCGCAGATACGCAGTATTTT. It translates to CASSMTGGADTQYF. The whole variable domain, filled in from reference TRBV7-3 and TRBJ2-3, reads GAGVSQTPSNKVTEKGKYVELRCDPISGHTALYWYRQSLGQGPEFLIYFQGTGAADDSGLPNDRFFAVRPEGSVSTLKIQRTERGDSAVYLCASSMTGGADTQYFGPGTRLTVL.

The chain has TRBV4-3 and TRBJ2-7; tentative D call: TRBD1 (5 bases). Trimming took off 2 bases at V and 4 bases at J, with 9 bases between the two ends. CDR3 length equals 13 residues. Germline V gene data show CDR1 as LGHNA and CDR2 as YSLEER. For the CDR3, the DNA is TGCGCCAGCAGCCAATACTCAGGGTACGAGCAGTACTTC. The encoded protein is CASSQYSGYEQYF.

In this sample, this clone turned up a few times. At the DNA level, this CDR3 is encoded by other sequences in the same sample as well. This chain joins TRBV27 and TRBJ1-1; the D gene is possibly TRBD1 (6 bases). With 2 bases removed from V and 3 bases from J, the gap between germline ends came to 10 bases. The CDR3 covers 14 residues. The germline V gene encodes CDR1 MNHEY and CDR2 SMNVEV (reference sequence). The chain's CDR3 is CASSLRGADTEAFF. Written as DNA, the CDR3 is TGTGCCAGCAGTTTACGGGGGGCGGACACTGAAGCTTTCTTT.

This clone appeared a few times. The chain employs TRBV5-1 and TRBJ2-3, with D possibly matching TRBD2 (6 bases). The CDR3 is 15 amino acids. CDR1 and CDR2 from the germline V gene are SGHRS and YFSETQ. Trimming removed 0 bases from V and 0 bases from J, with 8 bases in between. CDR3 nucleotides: TGCGCCAGCAGCTTGGGAGGGAGGAGCACAGATACGCAGTATTTT. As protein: CASSLGGRSTDTQYF.